The rows below give T cell receptor beta chains drawn from one sample of a study of blood T cell repertoires in COVID-19. Assay used: immunoSEQ multiplex PCR; TCRdb lists only in-frame clones, some missing. The data hold about 66,000 clones, with nearly 90% observed a single time. Sequenced input: peripheral blood. The receptors were sampled from a man aged 55 to 70 with acute or convalescent COVID-19. Each CDR3 is given with its conserved first and last residue. The order of the fields is J gene, D gene, clone size, V gene, CDR3 protein, CDR3 DNA. A D gene is named only where the DNA matches it firmly. Rows give clone size only sometimes, using once, few, many, or a class for an expanded clone.

>TRBJ1-2|NA|NA|TRBV29-1
CSVKRQDHYGYTF
TGCAGCGTCAAGCGACAGGACCACTATGGCTACACCTTC
>TRBJ2-1|NA|NA|TRBV3-1/TRBV3-2
CASSPALEEQFF
TGTGCCAGCAGCCCCGCTTTGGAGGAGCAGTTCTTC
>TRBJ2-1|TRBD2|NA|TRBV5-1
CASSLGLAANYNEQFF
TGCGCCAGCAGCTTGGGACTAGCGGCTAATTACAATGAGCAGTTCTTC
>TRBJ1-6|NA|NA|TRBV3-1/TRBV3-2
CASSPGGLSYNSPLHF
TGTGCCAGCAGCCCAGGCGGACTCTCCTATAATTCACCCCTCCACTTT
>TRBJ1-3|NA|NA|TRBV10-1
CASSITGYGNTIYF
TGCGCCAGCAGTATAACAGGGTACGGAAACACCATATATTTT
>TRBJ2-1|NA|NA|TRBV5-1
CASSDRVTQPDNEQFF
TGCGCCAGCAGCGATCGGGTGACTCAGCCGGACAATGAGCAGTTCTTC
>TRBJ1-4|NA|NA|TRBV2
CASSRGGWNEKLFF
TGTGCCAGCAGCAGGGGCGGGTGGAATGAAAAACTGTTTTTT
>TRBJ1-4|TRBD1|NA|TRBV19
CASSRWTGWPGEKLFF
TGTGCCAGTAGTAGATGGACAGGGTGGCCGGGGGAAAAACTGTTTTTT
>TRBJ1-4|TRBD1|NA|TRBV4-1
CASSQEYRGIWEKLFF
TGCGCCAGCAGCCAAGAATACAGGGGGATTTGGGAAAAACTGTTTTTT
>TRBJ1-5|NA|few|TRBV12-3/TRBV12-4
CASSFSNQPQHF
TGTGCCAGCAGCTTTAGCAATCAGCCCCAGCATTTT
>TRBJ1-6|TRBD1|NA|TRBV18
CASSRDRGNSPLHF
TGTGCCAGCTCGCGGGACAGGGGAAATTCACCCCTCCACTTT
>TRBJ2-3|TRBD2|NA|TRBV6-1
CASSEGLAGRYTQYF
TGTGCCAGCAGTGAAGGACTAGCGGGTCGATATACGCAGTATTTT
>TRBJ1-1|NA|NA|TRBV6-4
CASSVGQNTEAFF
TGTGCCAGCAGTGTGGGACAGAACACTGAAGCTTTCTTT
>TRBJ1-1|NA|NA|TRBV5-1
CASSLAGGTGEAFF
TGCGCCAGCAGCTTGGCGGGGGGGACCGGTGAAGCTTTCTTT
>TRBJ1-1|NA|NA|TRBV6-5
CASSPWGAEAFF
TGTGCCAGCAGCCCATGGGGGGCTGAAGCTTTCTTT
>TRBJ2-4|NA|once|TRBV11-2
CASSRGGVIQYF
TGTGCCAGCAGCCGAGGGGGAGTCATTCAGTACTTC
>TRBJ1-5|TRBD1|NA|TRBV2
CASSEDRQGGNQPQHF
TGTGCCAGCAGTGAAGATAGACAGGGGGGAAATCAGCCCCAGCATTTT
>TRBJ1-2|TRBD1|few|TRBV27
CASSFTGVLNYGYTF
TGTGCCAGCAGTTTCACAGGGGTCCTTAACTATGGCTACACCTTC